This entry lists 18 T cell receptor beta chains sequenced from one sample in a study of radiation and T cells in renal cell carcinoma. Time point of the sample: blood 4 weeks post-SBRT, at nephrectomy. Treatment: 15 Gy SBRT to primary tumor, nephrectomy 4 weeks later. Here immunoSEQ multiplex PCR was the method, and the copy in TCRdb shows in-frame clones only, minus some. The profile shows about 77,000 clones, 70% to 90% of them singletons. The sequences come from blood, collected from a patient whose treatment included radiotherapy and nephrectomy. These TCRs come from a woman aged 60-75 years with renal cell carcinoma.

The rearrangement joins TRBV7-2 to TRBJ1-5, with D maybe TRBD1 (5 bases). Deletions cut 5 bases from V and 5 bases from J, with 13 bases between. The CDR3 spans 14 residues. Germline V lookup: CDR1 SGHTA, CDR2 FQGNSA. Here the CDR3 DNA reads TGTGCCAGCAGCCCGTGGGGACGGGATCAGCCCCAGCATTTT. Its translation: CASSPWGRDQPQHF.

This clone was recorded a few times. The chain couples TRBV6-5 to TRBJ1-2; D remains ambiguous. Trimming stripped 7 bases from V and 8 bases from J, with 17 bases between. Per germline, CDR1 MNHEY and CDR2 SVGAGI. The CDR3 length is 13 residues. Here the CDR3 DNA reads TGTGCCAGCAAGCCGTCAGGTGCCGAAGGCTACACCTTC. It codes for CASKPSGAEGYTF.

This clone was counted only a few times. V gene TRBV4-1 combines with J gene TRBJ2-7; D not certain. The CDR3 is 13 amino acids. Trimming stripped 4 bases from V and 1 base from J, with 8 bases between. Germline V gene lookup returns CDR1 MGHRA and CDR2 YSYEKL. CDR3 DNA: TGCGCCAGCAGCCCAAGCGAATCCTACGAGCAGTACTTC. Amino acids: CASSPSESYEQYF.

The chain couples TRBV6-5 to TRBJ2-7, with D unresolved. CDR1 is MNHEY, CDR2 SVGAGI, per germline. The germline V and J ends were trimmed by 6 bases and 5 bases, with 11 bases remaining between them. The CDR3 length is 12 residues. CDR3 sequence (DNA): TGTGCCAGCAGCTCCGTGGTCCACGAGCAGTACTTC. Encoded protein: CASSSVVHEQYF.

This clone was counted only a few times. This sequence joins TRBV18 and TRBJ1-1, with a weak D call TRBD1 (5 bases). The length of the CDR3 is 12 residues. V lost 10 bases and J 4 bases, leaving 13 bases between the germline ends. The germline V gene encodes CDR1 KGHSH and CDR2 LQKENI. CDR3 sequence (DNA): TGTGCCACCCACCGGGACGGCACTGAAGCTTTCTTT. Translated, it gives CATHRDGTEAFF.

CDR3 sequence: CASSQNMGASSYEQYF. The CDR3 DNA reads TGTGCCAGCAGCCAAAATATGGGGGCGAGCTCCTACGAGCAGTACTTC. J is TRBJ2-7 and V is TRBV5-4, with a weak D call TRBD1 (6 bases). This CDR3 is built from 16 residues. Between the trimmed V and J ends, which lost 4 bases and 0 bases, there was a span of 17 bases. In germline, CDR1 is SGHNT, CDR2 YYREEE (reference sequence).

The chain combines TRBV4-1 with TRBJ2-1; the match to TRBD2 covers 9 bases. The germline gives CDR1 MGHRA, CDR2 YSYEKL. J lost 2 bases, V lost 1 base, and 3 bases had no gene match. The CDR3 contains 16 residues. The CDR3, as DNA: TGCGCCAGCAGCCAAGTAGCGGGGGCCGCCTACAATGAGCAGTTCTTC. Its protein is CASSQVAGAAYNEQFF.

The CDR3 DNA sequence: TGTGCCATTGGGGACCCACGGCAGTCCTACGAGCAGTACTTC. Encoded protein: CAIGDPRQSYEQYF. The V gene is TRBV10-3, the J gene TRBJ2-7; D assignment may be TRBD1 or TRBD2 (5 bases each). This CDR3 has 14 amino acids. Trimming removed 9 bases at V and 1 base at J, with 16 bases between. Germline V CDR1 and CDR2: ENHRY, SYGVKD.

V and J are TRBV4-1 and TRBJ2-2; possibly TRBD1 for D (6 bases). CDR1 is MGHRA, CDR2 YSYEKL, per germline. V lost 1 base and J lost 1, with 7 bases in between. The CDR3 has 15 amino acids. The CDR3 protein is CASSQAGQNTGELFF. CDR3 DNA sequence: TGCGCCAGCAGCCAAGCGGGACAGAACACCGGGGAGCTGTTTTTT.

The CDR3: CSALGGTEAFF. The DNA for the CDR3 is TGCAGTGCCTTAGGGGGTACTGAAGCTTTCTTT. The gene calls are TRBV20-1 and TRBJ1-1; possible D gene TRBD1, 6 bases. Germline CDR1 and CDR2: DFQATT and SNEGSKA (reference sequence). CDR3 length: 11 residues. V was trimmed by 6 bases and J by 5 bases, leaving 10 bases between them.

This chain uses TRBV18 with TRBJ1-5, with D perhaps matching TRBD1 (5 bases). The germline CDR1 and CDR2 sequences are KGHSH and LQKENI. Trimming took off 3 bases at V and 5 bases at J, with 14 bases between the two ends. The CDR3 has 15 amino acids. CDR3 in amino acids: CASSPAVAGHQPQHF. In DNA, the CDR3 is TGTGCCAGCTCACCCGCCGTGGCGGGGCATCAGCCCCAGCATTTT.

This rearrangement joins TRBV9 to TRBJ2-3; 10 bases map to TRBD2. Trimming at V came to 4 bases and at J to 3 bases, leaving 5 bases not matched to a gene. Looked up from germline, CDR1 is SGDLS and CDR2 is YYNGEE. This CDR3 has 15 residues. In nucleotides, the CDR3 is TGTGCCAGCAGCCCCAGCGGGGGGGAGACAGATACGCAGTATTTT. Its protein product is CASSPSGGETDTQYF.

J is TRBJ2-7 and V is TRBV19; 12 nucleotides agree with TRBD2. Trimming at V came to 5 bases and at J to 2 bases, leaving 4 bases not matched to a gene. CDR1 is LNHDA and CDR2 is SQIVND in the germline V gene (reference sequence). The CDR3 extends over 15 amino acids. The CDR3 reads CASSPRTSGAYEQYF. CDR3 DNA sequence: TGTGCCAGTAGTCCAAGGACTAGCGGGGCCTACGAGCAGTACTTC.

V usage is TRBV18 and J usage is TRBJ1-5; TRBD1 might be the D (6 bases). Per germline, CDR1 KGHSH and CDR2 LQKENI. The length of the CDR3 is 15 residues. The V gene lost 3 bases and the J gene lost 3 bases, with 12 bases spanning the gap. CDR3: CASSPTGTANQPQHF. As DNA, the CDR3 is TGTGCCAGCTCACCCACAGGGACTGCCAATCAGCCCCAGCATTTT.

V and J are TRBV11-3 and TRBJ1-1; D is ambiguous. The CDR3 is 16 amino acids. V lost 1 base and J 5 bases, leaving 17 bases between the germline ends. Germline values: CDR1 SGHNT, CDR2 YENEEA. The CDR3: CASSLGEVGSKTEAFF. The DNA for the CDR3 is TGTGCCAGCAGCTTAGGGGAAGTCGGATCGAAGACTGAAGCTTTCTTT. Using reference TRBV11-3 and TRBJ1-1 for the parts outside the CDR3, the full variable domain is EAGVVQSPRYKIIEKKQPVAFWCNPISGHNTLYWYLQNLGQGPELLIRYENEEAVDDSQLPKDRFSAERLKGVDSTLKIQPAELGDSAVYLCASSLGEVGSKTEAFFGQGTRLTVV.

This chain joins TRBV5-6 and TRBJ1-5; D is ambiguous. The V gene's germline CDR1 is SGHDT and CDR2 YYEEEE. V lost 0 bases and J 0 bases, leaving 13 bases between the germline ends. This CDR3 is built from 17 residues. The CDR3 nucleotides are TGTGCCAGCAGCTTGGATGTCTGGGCCTATAGCAATCAGCCCCAGCATTTT. It specifies CASSLDVWAYSNQPQHF.

The rearrangement joins TRBV15 to TRBJ1-6; TRBD1 agrees at 8 bases. The germline V gene has CDR1 LNHNV and CDR2 YYDKDF (reference sequence). This CDR3 has 15 amino acids. V lost 1 base to trimming and J lost 11 bases; unmatched junction nucleotides: 7. The CDR3 loop is CATSRGGQGDPPLHF. CDR3 sequence (DNA): TGTGCCACCAGCAGAGGCGGACAGGGAGACCCACCCCTCCACTTT. The variable domain in full, with the rest retrieved from reference TRBV15 and TRBJ1-6, is DAMVIQNPRYQVTQFGKPVTLSCSQTLNHNVMYWYQQKSSQAPKLLFHYYDKDFNNEADTPDNFQSRRPNTSFCFLDIRSPGLGDTAMYLCATSRGGQGDPPLHFGNGTRLTVT.

This rearrangement joins TRBV28 to TRBJ1-2, with 9 bases identical to TRBD1. This CDR3 region has 14 residues. V lost 4 bases and J lost 8; bases outside the gene matches: 8. CDR1 MDHEN and CDR2 SYDVKM come from the germline V gene. This CDR3 reads CASSSSGTGLGYTF. CDR3 sequence (DNA): TGTGCCAGCAGTTCTTCCGGGACAGGGTTAGGCTACACCTTC.